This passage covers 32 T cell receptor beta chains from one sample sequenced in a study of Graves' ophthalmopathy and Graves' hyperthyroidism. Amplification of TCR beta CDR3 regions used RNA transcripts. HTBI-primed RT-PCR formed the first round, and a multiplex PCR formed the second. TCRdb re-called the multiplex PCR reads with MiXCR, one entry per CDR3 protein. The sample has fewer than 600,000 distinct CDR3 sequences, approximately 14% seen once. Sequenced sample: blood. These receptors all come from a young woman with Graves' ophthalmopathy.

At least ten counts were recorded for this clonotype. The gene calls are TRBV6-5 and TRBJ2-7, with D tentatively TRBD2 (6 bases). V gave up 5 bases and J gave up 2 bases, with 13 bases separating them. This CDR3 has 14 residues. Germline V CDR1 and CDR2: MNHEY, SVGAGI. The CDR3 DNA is TGTGCCAGCAGTCCTCGGGTAGCGGCCTACGAGCAGTACTTC. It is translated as CASSPRVAAYEQYF.

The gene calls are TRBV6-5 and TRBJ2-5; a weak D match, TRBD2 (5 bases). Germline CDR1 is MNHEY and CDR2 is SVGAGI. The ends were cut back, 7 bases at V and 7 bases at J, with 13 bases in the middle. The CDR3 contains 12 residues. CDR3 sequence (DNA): TGTGCCAGCATTACAAAACTAGGGACCCAGTACTTC. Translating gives CASITKLGTQYF.

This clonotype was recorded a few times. The CDR3 here is CSAPGVGDTLNYGYTF. The CDR3, as DNA: TGCAGTGCTCCCGGGGTAGGGGACACTCTAAACTATGGCTACACCTTC. This rearrangement joins TRBV20-1 to TRBJ1-2; possibly TRBD1 for D (6 bases). The CDR3 length is 16 residues. The germline V and J ends were trimmed by 5 bases and 2 bases, with 21 bases remaining between them. The germline CDR1 and CDR2 sequences are DFQATT and SNEGSKA (reference sequence).

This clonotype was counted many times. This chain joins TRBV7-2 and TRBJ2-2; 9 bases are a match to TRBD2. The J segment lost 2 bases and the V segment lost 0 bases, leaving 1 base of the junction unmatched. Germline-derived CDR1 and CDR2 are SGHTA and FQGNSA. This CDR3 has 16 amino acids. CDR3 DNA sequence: TGTGCCAGCAGCTTAGCCGGGACTAGCAACACCGGGGAGCTGTTTTTT. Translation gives CASSLAGTSNTGELFF.

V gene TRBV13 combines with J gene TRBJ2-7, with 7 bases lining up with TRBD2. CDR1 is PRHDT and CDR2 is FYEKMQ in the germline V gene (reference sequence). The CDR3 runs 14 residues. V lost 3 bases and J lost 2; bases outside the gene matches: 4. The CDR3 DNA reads TGTGCCAGCAGCTTGGCTAGCGGACCCTACGAGCAGTACTTC. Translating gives CASSLASGPYEQYF.

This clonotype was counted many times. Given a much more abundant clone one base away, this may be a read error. The CDR3 is CASRTGTGFEASF. CDR3 DNA sequence: TGTGCCAGCAGGACCGGGACAGGGTTTGAAGCTTCCTTT. The chain is built from TRBV12-3 or TRBV12-4 and TRBJ1-1; TRBD1 matches 9 bases. CDR3 length: 13 amino acids.

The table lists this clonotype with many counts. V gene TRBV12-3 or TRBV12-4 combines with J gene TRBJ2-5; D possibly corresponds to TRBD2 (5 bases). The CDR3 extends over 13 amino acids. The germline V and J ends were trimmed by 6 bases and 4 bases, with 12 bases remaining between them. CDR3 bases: TGTGCCAGCAGCCGGAGGAGATTAGAGACCCAGTACTTC. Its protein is CASSRRRLETQYF.

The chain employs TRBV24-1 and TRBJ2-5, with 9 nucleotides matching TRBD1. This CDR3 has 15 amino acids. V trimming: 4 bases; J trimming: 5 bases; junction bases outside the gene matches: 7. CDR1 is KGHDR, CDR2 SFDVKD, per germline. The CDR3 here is CATSESTGGLETQYF. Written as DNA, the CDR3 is TGTGCCACCAGTGAATCCACAGGGGGCCTTGAGACCCAGTACTTC.

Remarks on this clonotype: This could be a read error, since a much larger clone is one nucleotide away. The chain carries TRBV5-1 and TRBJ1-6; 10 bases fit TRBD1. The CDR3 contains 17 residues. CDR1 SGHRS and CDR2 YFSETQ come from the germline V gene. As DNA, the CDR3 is TGCGCCAGCAGCTTGGGACACCGGGACAGGGGTAGCTCACCCCCCCACTTT. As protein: CASSLGHRDRGSSPPHF.

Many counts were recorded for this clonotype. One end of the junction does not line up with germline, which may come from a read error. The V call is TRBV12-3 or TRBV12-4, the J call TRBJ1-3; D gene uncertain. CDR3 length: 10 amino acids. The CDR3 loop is CASSSVTTTF. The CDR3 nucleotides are TGTGCCAGCAGTTCAGTCACTACGACCTTT.

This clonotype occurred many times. The CDR3 loop is CANRPPAGSSYNSPLHF. The CDR3 DNA reads TGTGCCAACAGACCTCCCGCGGGTAGCTCCTATAATTCACCCCTCCACTTT. The rearrangement joins TRBV28 to TRBJ1-6; no clear D. There are 17 residues in the CDR3. Germline-derived CDR1 and CDR2 are MDHEN and SYDVKM. Trimming took off 10 bases at V and 0 bases at J, with 19 bases between the two ends. Full variable domain (remainder filled in from reference TRBV28 and TRBJ1-6): DVKVTQSSRYLVKRTGEKVFLECVQDMDHENMFWYRQDPGLGLRLIYFSYDVKMKEKGDIPEGYSVSREKKERFSLILESASTNQTSMYLCANRPPAGSSYNSPLHFGNGTRLTVT.

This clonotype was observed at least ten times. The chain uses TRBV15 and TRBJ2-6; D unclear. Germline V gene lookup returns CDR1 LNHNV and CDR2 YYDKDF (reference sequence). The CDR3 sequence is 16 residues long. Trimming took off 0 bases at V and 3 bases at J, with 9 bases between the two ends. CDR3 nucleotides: TGTGCCACCAGCAGAGATGAATGGCTTGGGGCCAACGTCCTGACTTTC. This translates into CATSRDEWLGANVLTF.

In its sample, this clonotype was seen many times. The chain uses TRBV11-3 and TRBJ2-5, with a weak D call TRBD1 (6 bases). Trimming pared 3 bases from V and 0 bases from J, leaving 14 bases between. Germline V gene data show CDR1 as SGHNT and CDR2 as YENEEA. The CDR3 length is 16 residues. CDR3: CASSFNPQGHQETQYF. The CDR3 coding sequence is TGTGCCAGCAGCTTTAACCCACAGGGCCACCAAGAGACCCAGTACTTC.

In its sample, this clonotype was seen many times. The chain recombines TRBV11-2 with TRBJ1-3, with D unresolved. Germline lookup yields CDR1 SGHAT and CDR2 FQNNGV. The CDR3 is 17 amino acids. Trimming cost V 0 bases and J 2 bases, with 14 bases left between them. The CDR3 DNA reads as TGTGCCAGCAGCTTAGATCGGCGAAACCCCCCTGGAAACACCATATATTTT. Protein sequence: CASSLDRRNPPGNTIYF.

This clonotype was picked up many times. This chain's CDR3 is CASSPTSAGTEAFF. DNA for the CDR3: TGTGCCAGCTCACCTACCTCGGCGGGTACTGAAGCTTTCTTT. The gene calls are TRBV18 and TRBJ1-1; D is uncertain. This CDR3 has 14 residues. V shed 3 bases and J shed 5 bases, with 13 bases lying between them. Germline V gives CDR1 KGHSH, CDR2 LQKENI.

CDR3 nucleotides: TGTGCCAGCAGTTTATGGGCCCAGGGAGCTGAAGCTTTCTTT. Translation: CASSLWAQGAEAFF. V gene TRBV28 combines with J gene TRBJ1-1, with D possibly matching TRBD1 (5 bases). V lost 0 bases to trimming and J lost 6 bases, with 11 bases between them. This CDR3 spans 14 amino acids. Germline CDR1 and CDR2: MDHEN and SYDVKM.

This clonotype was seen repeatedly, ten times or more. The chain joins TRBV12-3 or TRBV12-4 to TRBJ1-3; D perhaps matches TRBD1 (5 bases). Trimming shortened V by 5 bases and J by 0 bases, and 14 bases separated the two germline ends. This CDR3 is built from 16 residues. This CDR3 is CASSPGRISSGNTIYF. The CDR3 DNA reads TGTGCCAGCAGTCCGGGACGGATCAGCTCTGGAAACACCATATATTTT.

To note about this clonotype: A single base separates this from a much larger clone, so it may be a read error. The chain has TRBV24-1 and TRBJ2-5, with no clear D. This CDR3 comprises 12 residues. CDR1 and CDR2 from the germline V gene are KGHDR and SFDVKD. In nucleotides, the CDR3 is TGTGCCACCAGTGACGGTCTAGAGACCCGGTACTTC. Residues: CATSDGLETRYF.

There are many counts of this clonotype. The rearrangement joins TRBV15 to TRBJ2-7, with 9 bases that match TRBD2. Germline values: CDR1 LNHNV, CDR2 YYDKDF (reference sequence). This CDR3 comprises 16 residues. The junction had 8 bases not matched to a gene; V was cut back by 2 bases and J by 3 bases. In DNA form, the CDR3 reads TGTGCCACCAGCAGACCTAGCGGGACGCGTAGCTACGAGCAGTACTTC. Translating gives CATSRPSGTRSYEQYF.

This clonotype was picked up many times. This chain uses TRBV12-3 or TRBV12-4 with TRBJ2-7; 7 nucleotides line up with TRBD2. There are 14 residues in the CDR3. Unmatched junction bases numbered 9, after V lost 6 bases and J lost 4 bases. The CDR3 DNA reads TGTGCCAGCAGCACGGGGAGGGCTGGGTACGAGCAGTACTTC. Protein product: CASSTGRAGYEQYF.

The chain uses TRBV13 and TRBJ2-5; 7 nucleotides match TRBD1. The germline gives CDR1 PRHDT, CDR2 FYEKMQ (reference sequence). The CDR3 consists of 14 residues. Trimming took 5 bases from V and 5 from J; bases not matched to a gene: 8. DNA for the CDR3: TGTGCCAGCAGCCCAATCCCACAGGGGGAGACCCAGTACTTC. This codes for CASSPIPQGETQYF.

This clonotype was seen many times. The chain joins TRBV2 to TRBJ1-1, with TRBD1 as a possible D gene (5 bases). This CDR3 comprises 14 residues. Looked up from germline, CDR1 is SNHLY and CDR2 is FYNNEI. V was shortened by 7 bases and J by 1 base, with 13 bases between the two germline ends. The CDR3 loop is CASTPGRWNTEAFF. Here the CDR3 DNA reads TGTGCCAGCACCCCGGGACGGTGGAACACTGAAGCTTTCTTT.

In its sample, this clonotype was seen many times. The CDR3 is CASSGTGGKTQYF. Here the CDR3 DNA reads TGTGCCAGCAGTGGCACAGGGGGCAAGACCCAGTACTTC. This chain connects TRBV2 to TRBJ2-5; 9 bases agree with TRBD1. CDR1 is SNHLY and CDR2 is FYNNEI in the germline V gene. The CDR3 loop spans 13 amino acids. With V trimmed by 4 bases and J by 6 bases, 3 bases remained unmatched.

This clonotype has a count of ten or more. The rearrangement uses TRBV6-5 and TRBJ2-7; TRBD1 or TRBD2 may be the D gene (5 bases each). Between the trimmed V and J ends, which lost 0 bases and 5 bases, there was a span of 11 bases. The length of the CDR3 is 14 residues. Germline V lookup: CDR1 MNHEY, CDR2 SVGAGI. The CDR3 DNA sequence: TGTGCCAGCAGTTACTCGAGAGGGGTCGACGAGCAGTACTTC. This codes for CASSYSRGVDEQYF.

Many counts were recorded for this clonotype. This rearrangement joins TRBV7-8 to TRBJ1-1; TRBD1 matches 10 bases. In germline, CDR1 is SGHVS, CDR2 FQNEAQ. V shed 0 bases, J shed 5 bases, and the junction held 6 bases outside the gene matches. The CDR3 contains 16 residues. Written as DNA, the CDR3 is TGTGCCAGCAGCTTAGCGGTGGGGACAGGGGTTACTGAAGCTTTCTTT. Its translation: CASSLAVGTGVTEAFF.

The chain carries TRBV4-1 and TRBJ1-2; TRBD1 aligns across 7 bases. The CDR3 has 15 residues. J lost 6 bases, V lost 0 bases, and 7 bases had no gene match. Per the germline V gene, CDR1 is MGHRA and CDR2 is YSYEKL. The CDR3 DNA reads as TGCGCCAGCAGCCAAGATCGACAGGGATCGCATGGCTACACCTTC. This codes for CASSQDRQGSHGYTF.

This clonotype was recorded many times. CDR3 coding DNA: TGTGCCAGCAGCTTACGATCTAGCGTGGGCACCGGGGAGCTGTTTTTT. It specifies CASSLRSSVGTGELFF. The chain recombines TRBV11-1 with TRBJ2-2, with D possibly matching TRBD2 (6 bases). The CDR3 extends over 16 amino acids. CDR1 and CDR2 (germline): SGHAT, FQDESV (reference sequence). V was clipped by 2 bases and J by 4 bases, with 14 bases between them.

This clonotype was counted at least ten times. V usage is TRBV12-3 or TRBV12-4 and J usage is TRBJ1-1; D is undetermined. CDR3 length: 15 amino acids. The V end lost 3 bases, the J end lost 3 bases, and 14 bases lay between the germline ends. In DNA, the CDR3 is TGTGCCAGCAGTTTTCGGGGAAAGTGGGACACTGAAGCTTTCTTT. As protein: CASSFRGKWDTEAFF.

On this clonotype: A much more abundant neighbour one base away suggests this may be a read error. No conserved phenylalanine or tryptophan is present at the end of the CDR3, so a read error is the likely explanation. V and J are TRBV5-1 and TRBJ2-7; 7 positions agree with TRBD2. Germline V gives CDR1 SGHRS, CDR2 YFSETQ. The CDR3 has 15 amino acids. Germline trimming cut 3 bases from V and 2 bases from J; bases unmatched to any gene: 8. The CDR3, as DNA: TGCGCCAGCAGCTGGACCTCTAGCGGAACCTACGAGCAGTACTAC. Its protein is CASSWTSSGTYEQYY.

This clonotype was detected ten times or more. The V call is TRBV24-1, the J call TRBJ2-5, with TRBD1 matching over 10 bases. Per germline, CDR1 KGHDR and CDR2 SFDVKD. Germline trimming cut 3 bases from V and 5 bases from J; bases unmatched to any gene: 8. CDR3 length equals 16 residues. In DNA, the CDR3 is TGTGCCACCAGTGATACCGGACAGGGGGGAAGGGAGACCCAGTACTTC. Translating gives CATSDTGQGGRETQYF.

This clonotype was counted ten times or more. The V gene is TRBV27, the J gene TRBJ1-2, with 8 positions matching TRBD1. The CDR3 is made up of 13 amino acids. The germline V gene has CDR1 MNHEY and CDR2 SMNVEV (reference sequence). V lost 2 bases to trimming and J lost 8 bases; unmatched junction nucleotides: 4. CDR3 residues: CASSLQGAKGYTF. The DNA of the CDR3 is TGTGCCAGCAGTTTACAGGGGGCGAAGGGCTACACCTTC.

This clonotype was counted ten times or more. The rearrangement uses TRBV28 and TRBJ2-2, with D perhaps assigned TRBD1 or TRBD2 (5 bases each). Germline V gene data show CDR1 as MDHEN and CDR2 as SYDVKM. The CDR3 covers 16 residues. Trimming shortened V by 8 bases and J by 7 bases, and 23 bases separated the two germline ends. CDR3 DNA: TGTGCCAGCCGAGAACCGGGGCCCTCGAGGGTCGGGGAGCTGTTTTTT. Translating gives CASREPGPSRVGELFF.